This T cell receptor beta chain was observed in a study of blood T cells in healthy people across ages. From germline, CDR1 is SGHTA and CDR2 FQGNSA. The CDR3 covers 14 residues. V was cut by 8 bases and J by 1 base, with 15 bases left in between. On this clonotype: Its specificity is unknown.

For the second PCR, which ran for roughly 6 to 11 cycles, a sample-barcoded 5' primer and a J-beta primer mix were used. Using its own MiXCR run on the 5' RACE reads, TCRdb lists one record per CDR3 protein. The sample carries about 800,000 distinct CDR3 sequences, approximately 25% recorded once. Investigators took about 10 milliliters of peripheral blood from every donor. General study findings and limits: Unsorted PBMCs prevented conclusive naive versus antigen-experienced comparison. Among T cells, TCR beta diversity per million cells dropped roughly linearly as age rose.

These records were also assigned to another study, of T cells of mothers and their children.

Sequencing was performed on blood. The source is a boy aged 10-17 years in good health. The chain is built from TRBV7-2 and TRBJ2-7, with D perhaps matching TRBD2 (5 bases). CDR3 protein: CASLGLPDSYEQYF. DNA for the CDR3: TGTGCCAGCCTCGGACTCCCTGATTCCTACGAGCAGTACTTC.